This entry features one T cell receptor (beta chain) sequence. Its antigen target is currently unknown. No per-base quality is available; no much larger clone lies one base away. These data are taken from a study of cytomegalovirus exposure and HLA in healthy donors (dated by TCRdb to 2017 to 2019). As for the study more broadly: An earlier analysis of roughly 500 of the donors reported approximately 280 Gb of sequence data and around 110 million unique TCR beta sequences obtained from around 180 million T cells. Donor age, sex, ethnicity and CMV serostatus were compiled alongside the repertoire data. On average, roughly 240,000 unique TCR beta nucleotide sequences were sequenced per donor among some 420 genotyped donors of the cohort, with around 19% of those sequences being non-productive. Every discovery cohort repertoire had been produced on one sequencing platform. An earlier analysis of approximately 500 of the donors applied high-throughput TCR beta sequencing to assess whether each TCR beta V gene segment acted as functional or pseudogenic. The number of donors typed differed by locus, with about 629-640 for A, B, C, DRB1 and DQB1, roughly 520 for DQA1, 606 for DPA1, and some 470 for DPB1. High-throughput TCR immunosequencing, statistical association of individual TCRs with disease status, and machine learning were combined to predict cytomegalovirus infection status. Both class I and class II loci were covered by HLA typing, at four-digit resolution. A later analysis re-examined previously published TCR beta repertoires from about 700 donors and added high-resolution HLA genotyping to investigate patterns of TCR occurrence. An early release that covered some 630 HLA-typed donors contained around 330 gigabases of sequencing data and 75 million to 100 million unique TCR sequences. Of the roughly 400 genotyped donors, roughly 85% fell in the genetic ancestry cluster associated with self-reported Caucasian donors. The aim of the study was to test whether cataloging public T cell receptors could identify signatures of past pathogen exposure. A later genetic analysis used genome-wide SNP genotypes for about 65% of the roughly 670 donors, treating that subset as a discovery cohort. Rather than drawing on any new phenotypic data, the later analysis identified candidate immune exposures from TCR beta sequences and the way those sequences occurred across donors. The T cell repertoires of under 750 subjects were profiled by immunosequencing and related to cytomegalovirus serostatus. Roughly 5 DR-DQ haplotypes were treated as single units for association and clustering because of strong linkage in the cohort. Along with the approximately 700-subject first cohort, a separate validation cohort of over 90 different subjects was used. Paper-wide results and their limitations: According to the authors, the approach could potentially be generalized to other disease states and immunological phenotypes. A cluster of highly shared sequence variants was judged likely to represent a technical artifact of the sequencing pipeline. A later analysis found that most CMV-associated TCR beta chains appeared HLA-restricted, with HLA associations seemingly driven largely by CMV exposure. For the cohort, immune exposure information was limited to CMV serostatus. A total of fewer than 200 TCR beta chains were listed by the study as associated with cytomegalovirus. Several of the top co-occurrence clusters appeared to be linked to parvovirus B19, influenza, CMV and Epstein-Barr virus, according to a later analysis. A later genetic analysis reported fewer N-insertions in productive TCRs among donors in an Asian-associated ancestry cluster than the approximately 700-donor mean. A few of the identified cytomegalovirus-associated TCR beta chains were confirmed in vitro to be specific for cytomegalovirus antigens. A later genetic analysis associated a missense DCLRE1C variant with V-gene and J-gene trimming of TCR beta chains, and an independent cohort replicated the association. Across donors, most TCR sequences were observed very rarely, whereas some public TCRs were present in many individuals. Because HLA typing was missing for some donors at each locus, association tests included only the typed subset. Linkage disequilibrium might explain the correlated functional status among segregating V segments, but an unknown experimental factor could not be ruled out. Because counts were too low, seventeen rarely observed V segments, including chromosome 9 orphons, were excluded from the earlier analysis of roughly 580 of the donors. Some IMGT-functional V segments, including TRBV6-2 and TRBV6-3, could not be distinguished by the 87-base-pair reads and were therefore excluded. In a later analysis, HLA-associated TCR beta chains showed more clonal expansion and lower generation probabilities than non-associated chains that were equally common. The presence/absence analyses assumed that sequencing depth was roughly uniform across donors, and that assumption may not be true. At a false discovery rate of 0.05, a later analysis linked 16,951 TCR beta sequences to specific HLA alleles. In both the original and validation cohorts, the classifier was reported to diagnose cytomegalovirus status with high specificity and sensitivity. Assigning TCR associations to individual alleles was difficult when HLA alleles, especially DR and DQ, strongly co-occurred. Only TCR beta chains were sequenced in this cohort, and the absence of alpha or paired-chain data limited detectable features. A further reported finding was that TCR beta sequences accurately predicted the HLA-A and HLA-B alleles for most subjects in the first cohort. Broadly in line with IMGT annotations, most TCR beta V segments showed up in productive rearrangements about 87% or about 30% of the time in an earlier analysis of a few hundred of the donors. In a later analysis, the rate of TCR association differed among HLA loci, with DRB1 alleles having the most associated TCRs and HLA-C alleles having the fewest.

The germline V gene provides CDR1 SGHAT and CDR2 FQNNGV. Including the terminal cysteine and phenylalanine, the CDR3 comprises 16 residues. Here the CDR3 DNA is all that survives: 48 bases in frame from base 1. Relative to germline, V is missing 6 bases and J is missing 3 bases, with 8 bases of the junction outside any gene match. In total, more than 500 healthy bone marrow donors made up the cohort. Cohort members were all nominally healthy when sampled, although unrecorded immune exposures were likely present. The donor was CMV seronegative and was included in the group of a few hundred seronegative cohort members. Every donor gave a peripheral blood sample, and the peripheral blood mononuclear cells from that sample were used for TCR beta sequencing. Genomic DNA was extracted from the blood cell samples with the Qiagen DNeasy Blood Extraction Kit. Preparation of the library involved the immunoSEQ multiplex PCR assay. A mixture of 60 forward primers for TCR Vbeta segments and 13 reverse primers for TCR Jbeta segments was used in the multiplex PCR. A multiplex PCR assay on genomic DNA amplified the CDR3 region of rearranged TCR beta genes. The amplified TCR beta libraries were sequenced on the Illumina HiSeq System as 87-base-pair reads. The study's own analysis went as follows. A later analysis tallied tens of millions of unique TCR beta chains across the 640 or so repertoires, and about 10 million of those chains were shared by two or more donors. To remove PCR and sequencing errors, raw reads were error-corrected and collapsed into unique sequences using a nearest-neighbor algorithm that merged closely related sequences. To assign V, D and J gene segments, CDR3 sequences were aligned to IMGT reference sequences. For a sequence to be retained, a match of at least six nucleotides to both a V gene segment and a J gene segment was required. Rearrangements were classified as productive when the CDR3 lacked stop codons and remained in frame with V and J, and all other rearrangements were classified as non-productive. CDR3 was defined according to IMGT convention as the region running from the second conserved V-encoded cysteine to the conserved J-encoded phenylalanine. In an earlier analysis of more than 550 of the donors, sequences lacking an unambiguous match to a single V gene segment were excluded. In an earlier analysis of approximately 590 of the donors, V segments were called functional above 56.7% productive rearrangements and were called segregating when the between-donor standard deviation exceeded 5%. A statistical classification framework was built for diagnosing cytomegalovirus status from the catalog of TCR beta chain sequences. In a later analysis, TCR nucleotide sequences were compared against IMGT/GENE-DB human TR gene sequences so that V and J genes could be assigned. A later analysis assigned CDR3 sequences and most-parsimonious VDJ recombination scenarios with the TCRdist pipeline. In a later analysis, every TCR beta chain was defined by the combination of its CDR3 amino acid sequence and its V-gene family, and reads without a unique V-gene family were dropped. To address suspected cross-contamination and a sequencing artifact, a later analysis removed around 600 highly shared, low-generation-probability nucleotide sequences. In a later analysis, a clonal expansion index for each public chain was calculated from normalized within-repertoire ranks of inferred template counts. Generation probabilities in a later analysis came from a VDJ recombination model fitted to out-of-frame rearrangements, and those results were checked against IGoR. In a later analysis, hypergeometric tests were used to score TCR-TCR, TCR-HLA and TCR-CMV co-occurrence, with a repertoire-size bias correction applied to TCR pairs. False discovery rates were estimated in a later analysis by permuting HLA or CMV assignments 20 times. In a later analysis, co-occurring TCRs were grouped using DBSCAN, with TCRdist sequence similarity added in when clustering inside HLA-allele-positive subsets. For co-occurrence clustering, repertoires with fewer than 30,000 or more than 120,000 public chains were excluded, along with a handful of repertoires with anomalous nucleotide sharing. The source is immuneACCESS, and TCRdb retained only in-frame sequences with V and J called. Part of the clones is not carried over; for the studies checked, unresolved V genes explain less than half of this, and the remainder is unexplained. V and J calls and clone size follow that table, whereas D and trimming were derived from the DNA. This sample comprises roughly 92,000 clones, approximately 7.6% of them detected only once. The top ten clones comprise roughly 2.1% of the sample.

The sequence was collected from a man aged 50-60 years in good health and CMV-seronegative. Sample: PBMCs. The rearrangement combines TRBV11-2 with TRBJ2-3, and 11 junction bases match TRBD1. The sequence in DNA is TGTGCCAGCAGGGACAGGGGGCAGGTTATGACAGATACGCAGTATTTT. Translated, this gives CASRDRGQVMTDTQYF.